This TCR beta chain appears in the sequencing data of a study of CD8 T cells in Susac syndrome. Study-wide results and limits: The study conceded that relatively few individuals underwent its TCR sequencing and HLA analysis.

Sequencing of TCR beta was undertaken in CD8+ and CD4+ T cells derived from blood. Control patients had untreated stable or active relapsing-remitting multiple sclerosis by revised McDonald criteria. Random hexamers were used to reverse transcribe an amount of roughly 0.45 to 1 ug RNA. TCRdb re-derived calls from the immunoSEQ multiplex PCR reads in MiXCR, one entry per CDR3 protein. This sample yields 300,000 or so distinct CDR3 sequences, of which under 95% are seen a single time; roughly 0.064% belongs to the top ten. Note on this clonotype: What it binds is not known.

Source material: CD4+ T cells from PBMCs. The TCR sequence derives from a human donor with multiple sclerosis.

The CDR3 coding sequence is TGTGCCAGCAGCCCAAGGGGGGGTTCGAACACCGGGGAGCTGTTTTTT. It yields the protein CASSPRGGSNTGELFF. V and J are TRBV7-2 and TRBJ2-2, with TRBD2 as a possible D gene (7 bases). CDR3 size: 16 residues. V was clipped by 5 bases and J by 0 bases, with 13 bases between them. The germline V gene encodes CDR1 SGHTA and CDR2 FQGNSA. Full variable domain (outside the CDR3, taken from reference TRBV7-2 and TRBJ2-2): GAGVSQSPSNKVTEKGKDVELRCDPISGHTALYWYRQSLGQGLEFLIYFQGNSAPDKSGLPSDRFSAERTGGSVSTLTIQRTQQEDSAVYLCASSPRGGSNTGELFFGEGSRLTVL.